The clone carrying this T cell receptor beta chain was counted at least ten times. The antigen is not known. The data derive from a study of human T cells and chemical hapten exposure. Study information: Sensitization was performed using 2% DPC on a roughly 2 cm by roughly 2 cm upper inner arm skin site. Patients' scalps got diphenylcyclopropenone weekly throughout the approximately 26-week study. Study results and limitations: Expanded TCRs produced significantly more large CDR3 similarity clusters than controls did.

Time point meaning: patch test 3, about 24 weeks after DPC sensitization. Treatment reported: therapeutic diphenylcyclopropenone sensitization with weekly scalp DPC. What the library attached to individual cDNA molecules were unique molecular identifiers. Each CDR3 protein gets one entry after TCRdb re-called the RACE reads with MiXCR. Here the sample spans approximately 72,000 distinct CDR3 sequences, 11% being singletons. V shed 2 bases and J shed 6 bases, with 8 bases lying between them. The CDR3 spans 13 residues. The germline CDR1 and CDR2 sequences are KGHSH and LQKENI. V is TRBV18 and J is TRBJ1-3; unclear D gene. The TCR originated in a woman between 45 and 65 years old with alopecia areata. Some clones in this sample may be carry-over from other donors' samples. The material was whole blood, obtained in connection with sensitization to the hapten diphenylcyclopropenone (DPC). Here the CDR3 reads CASSPTRENTIYF. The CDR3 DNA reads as TGTGCCAGCTCACCAACGAGGGAAAACACCATATATTTT.